This entry describes one TCR beta chain. What it binds is unknown. The V and J ends lost 5 bases and 7 bases, in that order; junction bases with no gene match: 10. This CDR3 is 14 amino acids long. Germline CDR1 reads MNHEY; CDR2 reads SMNVEV (reference sequence). The data are from a study of Ad26.COV2.S vaccination and SARS-CoV-2 variants. General study findings and limits: Reportedly, spike-specific CD8+ and CD4+ T cell responses achieved substantial breadth once vaccination had taken place.

This table comes from immunoSEQ multiplex PCR, and its TCRdb copy is limited to in-frame clones, with some not included. The top ten clones hold roughly 45% of a sample with about 39,000 clones, roughly four fifths of them seen once. This clonotype was sampled from a human donor who had recovered from COVID-19. V usage is TRBV27 and J usage is TRBJ1-1, with 7 bases fitting TRBD1. Sample: peripheral blood, taken after recovery from COVID-19. CDR3 in DNA: TGTGCCAGCAGTCTAACCGACAGGGCGCATGAAGCTTTCTTT. Residues: CASSLTDRAHEAFF.